This T cell receptor beta chain comes out of a study of blood T cell repertoires in COVID-19. Whole-study context: Spain, Italy and the United States supplied samples that represented acute and convalescent COVID-19. The analysed material was cDNA or gDNA that came from T cells, B-cell-depleted T cells, or PBMCs.

Authors' analysis steps: Cell counts per sample came from amplifying reference gene primers. TCRdb's table, derived via immunoSEQ multiplex PCR, lists solely in-frame clones and lacks some. Clone size and V and J calls were adopted from that table, with D and trimming inferred from the DNA. The sample carries about 280,000 clones, 86% recorded once. CDR3 length: 17 residues. In germline, CDR1 is SGHVS, CDR2 FQNEAQ. V shed 6 bases, J shed 7 bases, and the junction held 15 bases outside the gene matches. The J gene is TRBJ1-2, the V gene TRBV7-8, with 12 bases lining up with TRBD1. The TCR originated in a woman between 25 and 40 years old who had recovered from COVID-19. The sample was peripheral blood. The CDR3 coding sequence is TGTGCCAGCAGTCTTACCGGGACAGGGGGCGTGAGTACTGGCTACACCTTC. Its protein is CASSLTGTGGVSTGYTF.